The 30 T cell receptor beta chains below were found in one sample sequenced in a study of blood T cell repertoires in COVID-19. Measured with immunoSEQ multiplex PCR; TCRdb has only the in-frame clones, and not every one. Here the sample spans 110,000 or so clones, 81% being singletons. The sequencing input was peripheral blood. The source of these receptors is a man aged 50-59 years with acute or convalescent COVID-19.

For the CDR3, the DNA is TGCGCCAGCAGTGCAAGGACTGGCACCGGGGAGCTGTTTTTT. It yields the protein CASSARTGTGELFF. This chain joins TRBV5-1 and TRBJ2-2, with a weak D call TRBD2 (5 bases). Per germline, CDR1 SGHRS and CDR2 YFSETQ. The V end was cut by 5 bases, the J end by 4 bases, with 12 bases between. The CDR3 length is 14 residues.

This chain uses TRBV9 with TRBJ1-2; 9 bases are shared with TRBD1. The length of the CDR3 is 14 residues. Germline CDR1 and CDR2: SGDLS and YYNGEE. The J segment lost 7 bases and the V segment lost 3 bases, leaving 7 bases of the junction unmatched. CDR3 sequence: CASSEEDRGAGYTF. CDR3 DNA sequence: TGTGCCAGCAGCGAGGAGGACAGGGGAGCTGGCTACACCTTC.

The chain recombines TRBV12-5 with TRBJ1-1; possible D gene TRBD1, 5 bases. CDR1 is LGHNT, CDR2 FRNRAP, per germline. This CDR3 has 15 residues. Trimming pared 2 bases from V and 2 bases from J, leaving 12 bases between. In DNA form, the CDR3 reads TGTGCTAGTGGTTTGCTAACGGGGGGAAACACTGAAGCTTTCTTT. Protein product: CASGLLTGGNTEAFF.

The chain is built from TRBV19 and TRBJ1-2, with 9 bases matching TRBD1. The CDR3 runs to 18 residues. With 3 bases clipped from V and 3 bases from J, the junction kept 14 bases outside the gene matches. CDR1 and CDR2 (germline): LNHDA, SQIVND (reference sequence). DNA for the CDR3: TGTGCCAGTAGTATCCAGGGGCCGGGACAGGGATATGACTATGGCTACACCTTC. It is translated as CASSIQGPGQGYDYGYTF.

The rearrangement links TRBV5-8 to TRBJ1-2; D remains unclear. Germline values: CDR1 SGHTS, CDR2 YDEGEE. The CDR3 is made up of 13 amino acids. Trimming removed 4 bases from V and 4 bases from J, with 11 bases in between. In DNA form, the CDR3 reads TGTGCCAGCAGCCGGGATTACTTCTATGGCTACACCTTC. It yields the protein CASSRDYFYGYTF. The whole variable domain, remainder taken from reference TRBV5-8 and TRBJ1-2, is EAGVTQSPTHLIKTRGQQATLRCSPISGHTSVYWYQQALGLGLQFLLWYDEGEERNRGNFPPRFSGRQFPNYSSELNVNALELEDSALYLCASSRDYFYGYTFGSGTRLTVV.

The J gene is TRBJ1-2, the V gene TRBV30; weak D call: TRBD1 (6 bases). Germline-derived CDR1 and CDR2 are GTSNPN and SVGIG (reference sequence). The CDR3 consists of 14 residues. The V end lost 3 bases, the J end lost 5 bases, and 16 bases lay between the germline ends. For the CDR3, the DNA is TGTGCCTGGAGACAGGGTCCGTTGTCTTATGGCTACACCTTC. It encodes CAWRQGPLSYGYTF.

The CDR3: CASILGTGQGEAFF. CDR3 coding DNA: TGTGCCAGCATCCTCGGGACAGGGCAGGGTGAAGCTTTCTTT. The chain joins TRBV6-5 to TRBJ1-1, with 9 nucleotides matching TRBD1. This CDR3 is 14 amino acids long. V was clipped by 7 bases and J by 7 bases; unmatched bases: 10. Germline-derived CDR1 and CDR2 are MNHEY and SVGAGI.

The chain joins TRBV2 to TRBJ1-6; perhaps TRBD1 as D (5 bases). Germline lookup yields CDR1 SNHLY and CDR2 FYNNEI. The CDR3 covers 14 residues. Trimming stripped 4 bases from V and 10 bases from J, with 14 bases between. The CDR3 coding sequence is TGTGCCAGCAGTGGTTTGGGGACTAGGTCACCCCTCCACTTT. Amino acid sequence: CASSGLGTRSPLHF.

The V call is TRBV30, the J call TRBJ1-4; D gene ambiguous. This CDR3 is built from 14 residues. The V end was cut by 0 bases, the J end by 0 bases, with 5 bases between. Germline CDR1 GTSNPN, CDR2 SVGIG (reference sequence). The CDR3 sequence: CAWSVGATNEKLFF. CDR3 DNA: TGTGCCTGGAGTGTCGGTGCAACTAATGAAAAACTGTTTTTT. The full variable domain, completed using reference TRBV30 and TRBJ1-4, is SQTIHQWPATLVQPVGSPLSLECTVEGTSNPNLYWYRQAAGRGLQLLFYSVGIGQISSEVPQNLSASRPQDRQFILSSKKLLLSDSGFYLCAWSVGATNEKLFFGSGTQLSVL.

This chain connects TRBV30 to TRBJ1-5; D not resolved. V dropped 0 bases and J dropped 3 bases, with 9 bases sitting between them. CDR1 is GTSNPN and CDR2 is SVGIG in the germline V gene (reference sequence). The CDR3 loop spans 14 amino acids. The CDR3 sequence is CAWSVGGSNQPQHF. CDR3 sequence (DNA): TGTGCCTGGAGTGTAGGCGGATCCAATCAGCCCCAGCATTTT.

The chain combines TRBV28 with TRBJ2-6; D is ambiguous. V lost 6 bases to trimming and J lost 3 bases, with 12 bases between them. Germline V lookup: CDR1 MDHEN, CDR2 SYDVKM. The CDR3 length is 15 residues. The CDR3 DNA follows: TGTGCCAGCAGCTCTACAGTGAGTGGGGCCAACGTCCTGACTTTC. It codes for CASSSTVSGANVLTF.

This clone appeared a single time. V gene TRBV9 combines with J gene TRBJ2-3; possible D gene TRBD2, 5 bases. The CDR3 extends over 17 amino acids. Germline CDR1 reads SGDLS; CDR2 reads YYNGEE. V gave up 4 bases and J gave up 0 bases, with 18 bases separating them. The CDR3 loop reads CASSSEGHGSSTDTQYF. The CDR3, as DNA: TGTGCCAGCAGCTCTGAGGGTCATGGATCTAGCACAGATACGCAGTATTTT.

In DNA, the CDR3 is TGTGCCAGCAGCCTACAGGGGCTCTGGTATGGCTACACCTTC. Translated, it gives CASSLQGLWYGYTF. This sequence joins TRBV5-6 and TRBJ1-2, with 7 bases matching TRBD1. The germline gives CDR1 SGHDT, CDR2 YYEEEE. The V and J ends lost 4 bases and 5 bases, in that order; junction bases with no gene match: 8. CDR3 size: 14 residues. The variable domain in full, completed from reference TRBV5-6 and TRBJ1-2, reads DAGVTQSPTHLIKTRGQQVTLRCSPKSGHDTVSWYQQALGQGPQFIFQYYEEEERQRGNFPDRFSGHQFPNYSSELNVNALLLGDSALYLCASSLQGLWYGYTFGSGTRLTVV.

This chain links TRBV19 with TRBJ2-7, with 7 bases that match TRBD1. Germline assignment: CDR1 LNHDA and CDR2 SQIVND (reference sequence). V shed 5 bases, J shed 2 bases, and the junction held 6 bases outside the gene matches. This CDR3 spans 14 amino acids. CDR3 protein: CASSPGTDTYEQYF. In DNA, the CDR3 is TGTGCCAGTAGTCCAGGGACAGACACCTACGAGCAGTACTTC.

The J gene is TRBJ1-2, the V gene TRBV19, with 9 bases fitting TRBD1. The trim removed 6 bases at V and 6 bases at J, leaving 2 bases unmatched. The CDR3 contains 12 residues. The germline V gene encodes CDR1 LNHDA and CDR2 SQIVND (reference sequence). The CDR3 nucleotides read TGTGCCAGTAGAACAGGGGGCGATGGCTACACCTTC. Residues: CASRTGGDGYTF.

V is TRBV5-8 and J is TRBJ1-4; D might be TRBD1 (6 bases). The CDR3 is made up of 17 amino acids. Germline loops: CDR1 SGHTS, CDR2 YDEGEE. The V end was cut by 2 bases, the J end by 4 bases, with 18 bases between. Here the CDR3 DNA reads TGTGCCAGCAGCTTCGGGGACATTGGGGGAAATAATGAAAAACTGTTTTTT. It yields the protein CASSFGDIGGNNEKLFF.

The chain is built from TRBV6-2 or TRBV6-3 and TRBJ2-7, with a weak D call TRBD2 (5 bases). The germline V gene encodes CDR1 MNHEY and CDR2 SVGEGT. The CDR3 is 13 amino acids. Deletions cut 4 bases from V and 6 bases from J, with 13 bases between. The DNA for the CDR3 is TGTGCCAGCAGTTTGTTATCGGAGGCCGAGCAGTACTTC. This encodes CASSLLSEAEQYF.

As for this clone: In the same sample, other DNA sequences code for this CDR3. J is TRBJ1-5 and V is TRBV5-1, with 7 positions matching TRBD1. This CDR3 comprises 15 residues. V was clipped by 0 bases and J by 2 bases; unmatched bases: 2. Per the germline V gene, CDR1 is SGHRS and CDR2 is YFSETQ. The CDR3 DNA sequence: TGCGCCAGCAGCTTGGGACAGGGAGGCAATCAGCCCCAGCATTTT. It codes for CASSLGQGGNQPQHF.

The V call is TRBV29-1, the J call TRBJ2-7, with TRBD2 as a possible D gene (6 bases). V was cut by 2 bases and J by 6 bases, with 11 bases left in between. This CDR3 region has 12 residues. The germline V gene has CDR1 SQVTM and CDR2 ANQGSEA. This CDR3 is CSVESQGGEQYV. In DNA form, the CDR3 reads TGCAGCGTTGAAAGTCAGGGAGGCGAGCAGTACGTC.

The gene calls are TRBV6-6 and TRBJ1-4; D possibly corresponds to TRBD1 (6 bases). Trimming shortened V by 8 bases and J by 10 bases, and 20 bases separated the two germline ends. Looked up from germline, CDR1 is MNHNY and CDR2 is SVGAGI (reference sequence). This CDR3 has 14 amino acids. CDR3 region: CASGQVGAGGKLFF. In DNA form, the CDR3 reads TGTGCCAGCGGCCAGGTGGGGGCTGGGGGAAAACTGTTTTTT.

The chain's CDR3 is CASSLGLAVDTQYF. CDR3 coding DNA: TGTGCCAGCAGCCTTGGACTAGCGGTAGATACGCAGTATTTT. The V and J genes are TRBV7-3 and TRBJ2-3; 10 bases agree with TRBD2. CDR1 and CDR2 (germline): SGHTA, FQGTGA. Unmatched junction bases numbered 4, after V lost 5 bases and J lost 5 bases. The CDR3 is 14 residues long.

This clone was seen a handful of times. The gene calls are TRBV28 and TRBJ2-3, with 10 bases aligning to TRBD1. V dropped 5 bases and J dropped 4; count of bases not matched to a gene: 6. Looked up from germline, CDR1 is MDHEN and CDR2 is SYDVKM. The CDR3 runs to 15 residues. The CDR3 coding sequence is TGTGCCAGCAGTACTCCGGGACAGGGGCCAGATACGCAGTATTTT. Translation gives CASSTPGQGPDTQYF.

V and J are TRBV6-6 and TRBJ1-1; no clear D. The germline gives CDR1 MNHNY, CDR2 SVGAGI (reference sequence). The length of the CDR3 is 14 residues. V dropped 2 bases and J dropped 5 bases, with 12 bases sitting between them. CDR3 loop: CASSYEGSETEAFF. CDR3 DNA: TGTGCCAGCAGTTACGAGGGAAGTGAGACTGAAGCTTTCTTT.

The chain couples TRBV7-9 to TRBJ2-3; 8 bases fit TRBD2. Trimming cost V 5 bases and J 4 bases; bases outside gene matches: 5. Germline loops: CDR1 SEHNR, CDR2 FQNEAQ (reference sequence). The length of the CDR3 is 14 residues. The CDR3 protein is CASSRAGGADTQYF. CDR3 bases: TGTGCCAGCAGCCGCGCGGGGGGCGCAGATACGCAGTATTTT.

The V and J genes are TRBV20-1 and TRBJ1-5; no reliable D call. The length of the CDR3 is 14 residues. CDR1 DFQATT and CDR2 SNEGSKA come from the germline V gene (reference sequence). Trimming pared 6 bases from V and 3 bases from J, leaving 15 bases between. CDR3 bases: TGCAGTGCGAGTCCAACCCAACTCAATCAGCCCCAGCATTTT. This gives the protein CSASPTQLNQPQHF.

The CDR3 loop reads CASSSGGTGNTIYF. The DNA of the CDR3 is TGTGCCAGCAGCTCCGGGGGAACTGGAAACACCATATATTTT. This chain links TRBV7-8 with TRBJ1-3, with D tentatively TRBD1 (5 bases). Germline-derived CDR1 and CDR2 are SGHVS and FQNEAQ. Trimming cost V 4 bases and J 2 bases, with 9 bases left between them. The CDR3 length is 14 residues.

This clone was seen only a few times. In DNA, the CDR3 is TGCGCCAGCAGCTTGGCAGGGGACACCGGGGAGCTGTTTTTT. This gives the protein CASSLAGDTGELFF. The chain links TRBV5-1 to TRBJ2-2, with D perhaps TRBD1 (6 bases). This CDR3 spans 14 amino acids. Germline lookup yields CDR1 SGHRS and CDR2 YFSETQ. Trimming left V 0 bases short and J 3 bases short, with 6 bases between.

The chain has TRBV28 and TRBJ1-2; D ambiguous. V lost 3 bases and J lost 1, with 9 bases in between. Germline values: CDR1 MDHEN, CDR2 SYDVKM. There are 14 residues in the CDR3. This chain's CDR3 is CASSFVGFNYGYTF. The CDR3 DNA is TGTGCCAGCAGTTTTGTGGGCTTTAACTATGGCTACACCTTC.

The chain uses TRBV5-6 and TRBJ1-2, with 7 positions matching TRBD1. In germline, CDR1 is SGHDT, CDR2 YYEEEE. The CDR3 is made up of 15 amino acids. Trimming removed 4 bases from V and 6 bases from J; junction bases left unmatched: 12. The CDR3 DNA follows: TGTGCCAGCAGCCCGGACAGGCGGGAAGTAAATGGCTACACCTTC. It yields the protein CASSPDRREVNGYTF.

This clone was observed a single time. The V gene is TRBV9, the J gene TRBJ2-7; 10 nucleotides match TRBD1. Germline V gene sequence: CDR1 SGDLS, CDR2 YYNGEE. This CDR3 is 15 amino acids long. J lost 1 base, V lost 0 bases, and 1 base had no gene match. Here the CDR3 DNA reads TGTGCCAGCAGCGTAGGACAGGGGGCTTCCTACGAGCAGTACTTC. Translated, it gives CASSVGQGASYEQYF.